A single sample gave rise to the 32 T cell receptor beta chains below, sequenced in a study of shared clonotypes between healthy human individuals (dated by TCRdb to the early 2020s). Library preparation was by the immunoSEQ multiplex PCR assay. TCRdb provides this immuneACCESS table in a form limited to in-frame rearrangements. Some clones are lacking; in checked studies, under half of them reflect an unresolved V gene, and why the rest are absent is not known. Present in this sample are approximately 110,000 clones, less than 80% of which were seen just once. The top ten clonotypes cover around 26% of the sample. Sequencing input: memory CD8+ T cells sorted from blood. The intended sense of this specimen's cell subset or site label: CD45RO+ cells pooled with CCR7-negative TemRA cells. The source of these receptors is a woman younger than 45 in good health.

The chain carries TRBV28 and TRBJ1-1; 8 nucleotides align to TRBD1. This CDR3 spans 16 amino acids. Germline-derived CDR1 and CDR2 are MDHEN and SYDVKM. J gave up 2 bases and V 5 bases, and 10 bases lay outside the gene matches. The CDR3 DNA is TGTGCCAGCAGTCTAAAAGGACAGGGTGATAACACTGAAGCTTTCTTT. This translates into CASSLKGQGDNTEAFF.

This clone appeared a single time. The chain recombines TRBV30 with TRBJ1-3; possible D gene TRBD1, 5 bases. This CDR3 is built from 15 residues. The ends were cut back, 4 bases at V and 4 bases at J, with 17 bases in the middle. CDR1 and CDR2 (germline): GTSNPN, SVGIG (reference sequence). CDR3 residues: CAWKPGAGQGNTIYF. As DNA, the CDR3 is TGTGCCTGGAAGCCCGGGGCCGGTCAGGGAAACACCATATATTTT.

V is TRBV28 and J is TRBJ1-5; no definite D call. CDR3 length: 14 residues. Germline-derived CDR1 and CDR2 are MDHEN and SYDVKM. Trimming removed 3 bases from V and 6 bases from J, with 12 bases in between. Here the CDR3 DNA reads TGTGCCAGCAGTTTTCGTTCCGGTCTTCAGCCCCAGCATTTT. It specifies CASSFRSGLQPQHF.

This chain uses TRBV6-1 with TRBJ2-6; a weak D match, TRBD2 (6 bases). The V gene lost 8 bases and the J gene lost 0 bases, with 11 bases spanning the gap. The CDR3 sequence is 15 residues long. The V gene's germline CDR1 is MNHNS and CDR2 SASEGT. CDR3 amino acids: CASGREYSGANVLTF. Written as DNA, the CDR3 is TGTGCCAGCGGCCGGGAGTACTCTGGGGCCAACGTCCTGACTTTC.

The chain is built from TRBV7-9 and TRBJ1-4; 8 bases are a match to TRBD1. The junction had 3 bases not matched to a gene; V was cut back by 5 bases and J by 4 bases. The CDR3 loop spans 14 amino acids. Germline V gene data show CDR1 as SEHNR and CDR2 as FQNEAQ (reference sequence). CDR3 sequence (DNA): TGTGCCAGCAGCCCGGGACAGGTTAATGAAAAACTGTTTTTT. Amino acid sequence: CASSPGQVNEKLFF.

The chain uses TRBV27 and TRBJ1-2, with a weak D call TRBD1 (5 bases). Trimming removed 4 bases from V and 7 bases from J, with 13 bases in between. Per the germline V gene, CDR1 is MNHEY and CDR2 is SMNVEV (reference sequence). The CDR3 covers 13 residues. The CDR3 sequence: CASSSYDSLGYTF. The DNA for the CDR3 is TGTGCCAGCAGTTCTTACGACAGTCTTGGCTACACCTTC.

V usage is TRBV29-1 and J usage is TRBJ2-3; D may be TRBD2 (5 bases). The germline V gene encodes CDR1 SQVTM and CDR2 ANQGSEA. Trimming pared 4 bases from V and 1 base from J, leaving 24 bases between. The CDR3 length is 18 residues. In DNA form, the CDR3 reads TGCAGCGTTGCCGTTTTGGTCTCGGTTTTGAGGGGCACAGATACGCAGTATTTT. This encodes CSVAVLVSVLRGTDTQYF.

The sample holds many counts of this clone. This sequence joins TRBV25-1 and TRBJ2-7, with 7 nucleotides matching TRBD1. V lost 2 bases, J lost 5 bases, and 12 bases stayed unmatched. This CDR3 region has 16 residues. CDR1 and CDR2 (germline): MGHDK, SYGVNS. CDR3 protein: CASSEKGQDPADEQYF. CDR3 DNA sequence: TGTGCCAGCAGTGAAAAAGGACAGGACCCTGCCGACGAGCAGTACTTC.

The rearrangement uses TRBV7-9 and TRBJ2-5; D possibly uses TRBD1 or TRBD2 (5 bases each). The CDR3 runs to 15 residues. Germline-derived CDR1 and CDR2 are SEHNR and FQNEAQ (reference sequence). Trimming cost V 5 bases and J 1 base, with 14 bases left between them. The CDR3 DNA follows: TGTGCCAGCAGCGAGGGGTCAGCGGTCCAAGAGACCCAGTACTTC. Translation gives CASSEGSAVQETQYF. The complete variable domain, with remaining parts taken from reference TRBV7-9 and TRBJ2-5, reads DTGVSQNPRHKITKRGQNVTFRCDPISEHNRLYWYRQTLGQGPEFLTYFQNEAQLEKSRLLSDRFSAERPKGSFSTLEIQRTEQGDSAMYLCASSEGSAVQETQYFGPGTRLLVL.

Note on this clone: Mismatch with germline at one junction end may stem from a read error. The V gene is TRBV7-8, the J gene TRBJ2-1; 11 bases fit TRBD2. Germline CDR1 and CDR2: SGHVS and FQNEAQ. This CDR3 region has 15 residues. Here the CDR3 reads CASSLMVAGGPILLF. In DNA, the CDR3 is TGTGCCAGCAGCTTAATGGTAGCGGGAGGGCCGATTCTACTCTTC.

The chain links TRBV28 to TRBJ1-5; D gene uncertain. Per the germline V gene, CDR1 is MDHEN and CDR2 is SYDVKM. V was pared by 10 bases and J by 5 bases, with 12 bases between. This CDR3 spans 12 amino acids. The CDR3 protein is CATKFEDQPQHF. CDR3 coding DNA: TGTGCCACCAAGTTCGAGGATCAGCCCCAGCATTTT.

This chain connects TRBV19 to TRBJ2-2; 8 bases fit TRBD1. The CDR3 extends over 15 amino acids. Germline V gene sequence: CDR1 LNHDA, CDR2 SQIVND (reference sequence). With V trimmed by 7 bases and J by 7 bases, 11 bases remained unmatched. This chain's CDR3 is CASTPTRTGHGELFF. The CDR3 DNA is TGTGCCAGTACACCGACTAGGACAGGGCACGGGGAGCTGTTTTTT.

This sequence joins TRBV4-2 and TRBJ2-3; D call uncertain. CDR3 length equals 12 residues. The V end was cut by 4 bases, the J end by 3 bases, with 5 bases between. CDR1 is LGHNA, CDR2 YNFKEQ, per germline. CDR3 nucleotide sequence: TGTGCCAGCAGCCGTTCTACAGATACGCAGTATTTT. Amino acids: CASSRSTDTQYF.

This chain uses TRBV13 with TRBJ1-2; D gene unclear. V was clipped by 0 bases and J by 1 base, with 3 bases between them. This CDR3 region has 13 residues. Looked up from germline, CDR1 is PRHDT and CDR2 is FYEKMQ (reference sequence). The CDR3 reads CASSLGSNYGYTF. CDR3 nucleotides: TGTGCCAGCAGCTTAGGTAGTAACTATGGCTACACCTTC.

The chain has TRBV28 and TRBJ2-1, with 8 bases aligning to TRBD1. V lost 5 bases and J lost 2; bases outside the gene matches: 8. Germline V gives CDR1 MDHEN, CDR2 SYDVKM. The CDR3 length is 16 residues. CDR3 loop: CASSRLSDRAYNEQFF. The CDR3 DNA reads as TGTGCCAGCAGTCGCCTTTCGGACAGGGCCTACAATGAGCAGTTCTTC.

The chain joins TRBV7-3 to TRBJ2-1, with 7 bases fitting TRBD2. Trimming cost V 5 bases and J 7 bases; bases outside gene matches: 8. The CDR3 consists of 14 residues. Germline V gene data show CDR1 as SGHTA and CDR2 as FQGTGA. The CDR3 sequence: CASSPGLVVNEQFF. The CDR3 nucleotides read TGTGCCAGCAGCCCCGGACTAGTTGTTAATGAGCAGTTCTTC.

CDR3 in DNA: TGTGCCAGCAGTGAGTCTCTCAGGGGGCAGTACTTC. It specifies CASSESLRGQYF. The chain combines TRBV6-1 with TRBJ2-7, with D perhaps matching TRBD1 (6 bases). Trimming stripped 3 bases from V and 9 bases from J, with 12 bases between. Per germline, CDR1 MNHNS and CDR2 SASEGT. This CDR3 comprises 12 residues.

The chain couples TRBV19 to TRBJ1-2; no clear D gene. The germline V gene encodes CDR1 LNHDA and CDR2 SQIVND (reference sequence). Trimming shortened V by 3 bases and J by 4 bases, and 9 bases separated the two germline ends. CDR3 size: 13 residues. The CDR3 region has the DNA TGTGCCAGTAGTATCGGATTCGTCTATGGCTACACCTTC. Translated: CASSIGFVYGYTF.

The chain joins TRBV10-3 to TRBJ2-7; no firm D call. The CDR3 length is 13 residues. V lost 3 bases, J lost 3 bases, and 9 bases lay in between. The germline V gene has CDR1 ENHRY and CDR2 SYGVKD. The chain's CDR3 is CAISDRDYYEQYF. CDR3 nucleotides: TGTGCCATCAGTGACCGAGATTACTACGAGCAGTACTTC.

The rearrangement uses TRBV5-1 and TRBJ2-3; D may be TRBD2 (6 bases). In germline, CDR1 is SGHRS, CDR2 YFSETQ. This CDR3 has 14 amino acids. The V end was cut by 3 bases, the J end by 4 bases, with 12 bases between. In nucleotides, the CDR3 is TGCGCCAGCAGCTCGGGAGATGGGTCAGATACGCAGTATTTT. As protein: CASSSGDGSDTQYF. Using reference TRBV5-1 and TRBJ2-3 for the parts outside the CDR3, the full variable domain is KAGVTQTPRYLIKTRGQQVTLSCSPISGHRSVSWYQQTPGQGLQFLFEYFSETQRNKGNFPGRFSGRQFSNSRSEMNVSTLELGDSALYLCASSSGDGSDTQYFGPGTRLTVL.

The chain carries TRBV19 and TRBJ1-1; no firm D call. Trimming removed 6 bases at V and 3 bases at J, with 14 bases between. CDR3 length equals 14 residues. Germline V gene data show CDR1 as LNHDA and CDR2 as SQIVND (reference sequence). The CDR3 region is CASRPRGPHTEAFF. In DNA form, the CDR3 reads TGTGCCAGTAGACCTCGCGGGCCCCACACTGAAGCTTTCTTT.

CDR3 loop: CASSIIRASGVGHNEQFF. CDR3 nucleotide sequence: TGTGCCAGTAGTATAATTCGGGCTAGCGGGGTCGGCCACAATGAGCAGTTCTTC. This sequence joins TRBV19 and TRBJ2-1; 9 bases are shared with TRBD2. With V trimmed by 2 bases and J by 5 bases, 13 bases remained unmatched. The CDR3 contains 18 residues. The V gene's germline CDR1 is LNHDA and CDR2 SQIVND (reference sequence).

The V gene is TRBV7-3, the J gene TRBJ2-3; D is tentatively TRBD1 or TRBD2 (5 bases each). This CDR3 comprises 14 residues. CDR1 and CDR2 from the germline V gene are SGHTA and FQGTGA. Between the trimmed V and J ends, which lost 3 bases and 6 bases, there was a span of 13 bases. Here the CDR3 reads CASSFPPGTDTQYF. In DNA form, the CDR3 reads TGTGCCAGCAGCTTCCCCCCGGGGACCGATACGCAGTATTTT.

This clone occurred once. This rearrangement joins TRBV6-1 to TRBJ1-2, with a tentative D call TRBD1 (5 bases). The V end was cut by 1 base, the J end by 4 bases, with 13 bases between. CDR3 size: 15 residues. CDR1 MNHNS and CDR2 SASEGT come from the germline V gene. Here the CDR3 reads CASSEGGGKGYGYTF. CDR3 DNA: TGTGCCAGCAGTGAAGGTGGGGGGAAGGGCTATGGCTACACCTTC.

The CDR3 region has the DNA TGTGCCAGCAGCTTGCGACAGGTGGGGCAGCCCCAGCATTTT. The encoded protein is CASSLRQVGQPQHF. V usage is TRBV11-2 and J usage is TRBJ1-5, with D perhaps matching TRBD1 (6 bases). V shed 3 bases and J shed 7 bases, with 13 bases lying between them. In germline, CDR1 is SGHAT, CDR2 FQNNGV. The CDR3 has 14 amino acids. The full variable domain, with the rest looked up from reference TRBV11-2 and TRBJ1-5, is EAGVAQSPRYKIIEKRQSVAFWCNPISGHATLYWYQQILGQGPKLLIQFQNNGVVDDSQLPKDRFSAERLKGVDSTLKIQPAKLEDSAVYLCASSLRQVGQPQHFGDGTRLSIL.

The chain couples TRBV28 to TRBJ1-1; D is unresolved. Germline-derived CDR1 and CDR2 are MDHEN and SYDVKM. V was trimmed by 5 bases and J by 0 bases, leaving 19 bases between them. This CDR3 has 17 residues. The CDR3 bases are TGTGCCAGCAGTCCTCTAATTAGCGAGGGCTTGAACACTGAAGCTTTCTTT. It is translated as CASSPLISEGLNTEAFF.

This clone was recorded once. The rearrangement joins TRBV10-3 to TRBJ2-6; tentative D call: TRBD2 (5 bases). V lost 4 bases, J lost 2 bases, and 15 bases lay in between. From germline, CDR1 is ENHRY and CDR2 SYGVKD. This CDR3 has 17 amino acids. CDR3 bases: TGTGCCATCAGTGGGTGGAAGAGGGCGGCTGGGGCCAACGTCCTGACTTTC. Translation: CAISGWKRAAGANVLTF.

This chain links TRBV5-6 with TRBJ2-7, with D uncertain. Germline CDR1 and CDR2: SGHDT and YYEEEE. The V end lost 0 bases, the J end lost 2 bases, and 12 bases lay between the germline ends. The CDR3 runs 15 residues. DNA for the CDR3: TGTGCCAGCAGCTTGGCTGCGGTACACCCCTACGAGCAGTACTTC. It is translated as CASSLAAVHPYEQYF.

DNA of the CDR3: TGTGCCAGCAGTTACAGGGGGCCCTACGAGCAGTACTTC. Translated, it gives CASSYRGPYEQYF. This rearrangement joins TRBV6-5 to TRBJ2-7, with 7 bases that match TRBD1. With V trimmed by 2 bases and J by 2 bases, 0 bases remained unmatched. The CDR3 sequence is 13 residues long. The V gene's germline CDR1 is MNHEY and CDR2 SVGAGI.

A remark on this clone: A far larger clone is a single base away, which makes a read error likely. Other DNA sequences in this sample translate to the same CDR3. The rearrangement links TRBV6-1 to TRBJ2-7; 13 nucleotides line up with TRBD2. The J segment lost 3 bases and the V segment lost 1 base, leaving 0 bases of the junction unmatched. The CDR3 runs to 15 residues. CDR1 is MNHNS and CDR2 is SASEGT in the germline V gene. The CDR3 DNA reads as TGTGCCAGCAGTGAAGGGACTAGCGGGAGCTACGAGCAGTACTTC. It is translated as CASSEGTSGSYEQYF.

This clone was recorded at least ten times. The V gene is TRBV30, the J gene TRBJ1-2; unclear D gene. Looked up from germline, CDR1 is GTSNPN and CDR2 is SVGIG (reference sequence). CDR3 size: 12 residues. Trimming took 4 bases from V and 8 from J, leaving 14 bases between them. The CDR3 loop is CAWTSAAQGYTF. In DNA form, the CDR3 reads TGTGCCTGGACTTCCGCGGCGCAGGGCTACACCTTC. Full variable domain (rest looked up from reference TRBV30 and TRBJ1-2): SQTIHQWPATLVQPVGSPLSLECTVEGTSNPNLYWYRQAAGRGLQLLFYSVGIGQISSEVPQNLSASRPQDRQFILSSKKLLLSDSGFYLCAWTSAAQGYTFGSGTRLTVV.

This chain links TRBV5-5 with TRBJ1-2; 7 bases agree with TRBD1. This CDR3 has 15 residues. The germline CDR1 and CDR2 sequences are SGHKS and YYEKEE (reference sequence). The J segment lost 4 bases and the V segment lost 5 bases, leaving 11 bases of the junction unmatched. CDR3 amino acids: CASRQDRWASYGYTF. The CDR3 DNA sequence: TGTGCCAGCAGACAGGACAGGTGGGCTAGCTATGGCTACACCTTC.